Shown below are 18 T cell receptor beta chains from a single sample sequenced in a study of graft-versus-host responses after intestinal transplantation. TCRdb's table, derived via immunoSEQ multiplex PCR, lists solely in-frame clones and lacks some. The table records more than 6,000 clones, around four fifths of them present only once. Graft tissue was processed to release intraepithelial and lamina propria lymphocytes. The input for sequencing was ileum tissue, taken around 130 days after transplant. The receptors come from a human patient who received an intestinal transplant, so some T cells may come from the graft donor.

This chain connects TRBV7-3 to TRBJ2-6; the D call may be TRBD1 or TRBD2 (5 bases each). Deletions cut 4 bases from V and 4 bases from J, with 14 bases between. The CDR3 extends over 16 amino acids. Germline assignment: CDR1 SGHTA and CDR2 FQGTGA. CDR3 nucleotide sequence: TGTGCCAGCAGCTCAGACCGGGACGGGGGGGCCAACGTCCTGACTTTC. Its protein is CASSSDRDGGANVLTF.

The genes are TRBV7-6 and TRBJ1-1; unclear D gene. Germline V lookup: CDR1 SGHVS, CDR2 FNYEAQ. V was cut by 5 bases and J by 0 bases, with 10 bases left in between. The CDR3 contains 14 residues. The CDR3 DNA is TGTGCCAGCAGCCCCGGCAATTTGAACACTGAAGCTTTCTTT. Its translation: CASSPGNLNTEAFF. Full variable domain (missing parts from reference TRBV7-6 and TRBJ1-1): GAGVSQSPRYKVTKRGQDVALRCDPISGHVSLYWYRQALGQGPEFLTYFNYEAQQDKSGLPNDRFSAERPEGSISTLTIQRTEQRDSAMYRCASSPGNLNTEAFFGQGTRLTVV.

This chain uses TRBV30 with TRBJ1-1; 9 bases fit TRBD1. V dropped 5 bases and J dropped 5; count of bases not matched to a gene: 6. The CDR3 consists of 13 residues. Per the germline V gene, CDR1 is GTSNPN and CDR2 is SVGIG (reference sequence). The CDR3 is CAWVRTGVTEAFF. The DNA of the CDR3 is TGTGCCTGGGTTAGGACAGGGGTTACTGAAGCTTTCTTT.

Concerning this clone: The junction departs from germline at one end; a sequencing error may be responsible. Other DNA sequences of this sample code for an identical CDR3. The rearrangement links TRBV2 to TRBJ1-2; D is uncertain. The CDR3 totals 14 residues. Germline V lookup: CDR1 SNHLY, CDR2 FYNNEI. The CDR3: CASSESGKDGGYTF. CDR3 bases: TGCGCCAGCAGTGAATCGGGGAAGGATGGCGGCTACACCTTC.

CDR3 amino acids: CACITGAAGETQYF. The CDR3 DNA reads TGTGCCTGCATCACAGGGGCCGCGGGAGAGACCCAGTACTTC. The rearrangement uses TRBV30 and TRBJ2-5; TRBD1 agrees at 7 bases. The CDR3 has 14 amino acids. The V gene end was trimmed by 6 bases and the J gene end by 4 bases; junction bases not matched to a gene: 11. CDR1 GTSNPN and CDR2 SVGIG come from the germline V gene (reference sequence).

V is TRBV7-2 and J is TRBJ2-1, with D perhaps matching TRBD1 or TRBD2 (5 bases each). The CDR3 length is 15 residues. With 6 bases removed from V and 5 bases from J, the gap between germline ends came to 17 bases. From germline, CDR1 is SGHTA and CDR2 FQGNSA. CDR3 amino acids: CASRPGPARNNEQFF. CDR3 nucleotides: TGTGCCAGCAGACCGGGGCCAGCGCGGAACAATGAGCAGTTCTTC.

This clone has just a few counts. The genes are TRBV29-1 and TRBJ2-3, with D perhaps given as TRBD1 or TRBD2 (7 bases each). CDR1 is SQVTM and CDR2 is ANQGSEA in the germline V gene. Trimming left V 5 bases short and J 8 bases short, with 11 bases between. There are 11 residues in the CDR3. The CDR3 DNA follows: TGCAGCGTTCCCAGGGGGGGTACGCAGTATTTT. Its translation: CSVPRGGTQYF.

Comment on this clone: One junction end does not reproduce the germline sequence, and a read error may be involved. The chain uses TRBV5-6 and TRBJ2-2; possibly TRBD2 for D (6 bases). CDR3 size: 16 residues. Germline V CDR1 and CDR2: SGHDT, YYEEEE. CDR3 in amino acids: CASSGAGLTDTRELFF. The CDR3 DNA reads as TGTGCCAGCAGCGGAGCGGGTCTTACGGACACCAGGGAGCTGTTTTTT.

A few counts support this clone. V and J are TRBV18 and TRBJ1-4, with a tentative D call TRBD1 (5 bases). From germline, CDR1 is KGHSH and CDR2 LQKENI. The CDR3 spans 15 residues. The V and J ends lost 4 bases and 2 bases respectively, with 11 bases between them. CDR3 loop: CASSLTGGTNEKLFF. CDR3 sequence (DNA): TGTGCCAGCTCACTCACCGGGGGTACTAATGAAAAACTGTTTTTT.

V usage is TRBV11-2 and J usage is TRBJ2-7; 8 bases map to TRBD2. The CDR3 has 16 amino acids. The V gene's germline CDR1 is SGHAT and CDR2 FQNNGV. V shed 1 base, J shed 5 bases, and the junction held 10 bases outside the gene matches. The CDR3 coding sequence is TGTGCCAGCAGCTTAGTCACTAGCGGCCCGGCCCACGAGCAGTACTTC. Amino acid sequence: CASSLVTSGPAHEQYF.

Here the CDR3 reads CASSPASGEWQQYF. The CDR3, as DNA: TGTGCCAGCTCACCTGCGAGCGGAGAGTGGCAGCAGTACTTC. The chain is built from TRBV18 and TRBJ2-7; perhaps TRBD2 as D (5 bases). The V end was cut by 3 bases, the J end by 8 bases, with 17 bases between. The CDR3 is 14 amino acids. From germline, CDR1 is KGHSH and CDR2 LQKENI.

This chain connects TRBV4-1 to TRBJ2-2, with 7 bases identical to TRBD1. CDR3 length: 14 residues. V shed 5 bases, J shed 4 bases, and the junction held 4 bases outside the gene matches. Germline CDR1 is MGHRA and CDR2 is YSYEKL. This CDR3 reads CASSSGQLTGELFF. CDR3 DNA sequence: TGCGCCAGCAGCTCGGGACAGCTCACCGGGGAGCTGTTTTTT.

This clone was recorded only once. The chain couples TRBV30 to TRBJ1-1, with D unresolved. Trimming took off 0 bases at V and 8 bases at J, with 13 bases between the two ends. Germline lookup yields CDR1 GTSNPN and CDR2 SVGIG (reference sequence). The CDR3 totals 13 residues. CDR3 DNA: TGTGCCTGGAGTGTAGTTACGGTGGGAGAAGCTTTCTTT. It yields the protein CAWSVVTVGEAFF.

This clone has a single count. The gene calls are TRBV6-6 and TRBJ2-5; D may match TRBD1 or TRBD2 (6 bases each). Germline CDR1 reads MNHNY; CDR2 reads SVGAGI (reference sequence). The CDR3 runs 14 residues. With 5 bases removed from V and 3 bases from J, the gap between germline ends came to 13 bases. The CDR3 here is CASSNERGEETQYF. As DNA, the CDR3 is TGTGCCAGCAGTAACGAGAGGGGGGAAGAGACCCAGTACTTC.

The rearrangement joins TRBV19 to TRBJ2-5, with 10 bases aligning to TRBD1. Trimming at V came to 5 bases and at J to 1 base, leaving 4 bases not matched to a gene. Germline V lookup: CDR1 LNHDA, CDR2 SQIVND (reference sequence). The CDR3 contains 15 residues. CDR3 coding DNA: TGTGCCAGTAGTGTTGGACAGGGGGGCCAAGAGACCCAGTACTTC. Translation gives CASSVGQGGQETQYF.

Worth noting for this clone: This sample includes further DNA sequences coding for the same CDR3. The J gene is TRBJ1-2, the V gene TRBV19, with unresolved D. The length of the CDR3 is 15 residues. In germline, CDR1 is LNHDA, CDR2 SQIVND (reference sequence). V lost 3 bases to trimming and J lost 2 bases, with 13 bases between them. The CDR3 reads CASSMPPRNNYGYTF. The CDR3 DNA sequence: TGTGCCAGTAGTATGCCGCCGCGAAACAACTATGGCTACACCTTC.

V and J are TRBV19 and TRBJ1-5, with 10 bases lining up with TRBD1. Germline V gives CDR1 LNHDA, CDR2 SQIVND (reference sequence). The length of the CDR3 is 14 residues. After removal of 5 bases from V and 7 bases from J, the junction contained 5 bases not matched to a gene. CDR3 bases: TGTGCCAGTAGTTCCGACAGGGGGCGGCAGCCCCAGCATTTT. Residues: CASSSDRGRQPQHF.

The CDR3 region has the DNA TGCGCCAGCAGTGGGGCTAGCGGGAGGACAGATACGCAGTATTTT. Its translation is CASSGASGRTDTQYF. This chain links TRBV10-2 with TRBJ2-3; 11 bases agree with TRBD2. With V trimmed by 4 bases and J by 3 bases, 3 bases remained unmatched. The CDR3 is made up of 15 amino acids. From germline, CDR1 is WSHSY and CDR2 SAAADI.